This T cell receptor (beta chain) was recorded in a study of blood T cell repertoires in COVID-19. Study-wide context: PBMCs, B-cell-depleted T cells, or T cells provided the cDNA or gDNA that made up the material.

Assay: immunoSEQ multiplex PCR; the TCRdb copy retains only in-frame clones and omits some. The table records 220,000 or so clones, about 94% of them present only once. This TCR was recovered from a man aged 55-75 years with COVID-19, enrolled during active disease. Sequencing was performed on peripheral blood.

Written as DNA, the CDR3 is TGTGCCAGCAGCTTAGGGGGGACAGGGGGCTCTGGAAACACCATATATTTT. Amino acid sequence: CASSLGGTGGSGNTIYF. This rearrangement joins TRBV7-2 to TRBJ1-3; 11 nucleotides agree with TRBD1. Germline V gene lookup returns CDR1 SGHTA and CDR2 FQGNSA. Trimming cost V 1 base and J 0 bases; bases outside gene matches: 2. This CDR3 has 17 amino acids.